This TCR beta chain was sequenced in a study of control samples from healthy donors and cancer patients. The CDR3 contains 14 residues. Germline V gene sequence: CDR1 SNHLY, CDR2 FYNNEI. Trimming stripped 5 bases from V and 5 bases from J, with 13 bases between. TCRdb's table, derived via immunoSEQ multiplex PCR, lists solely in-frame clones and lacks some. The repertoire consists of over 150,000 clones, with over 80% occurring once and the leading ten covering more than 1.4%. The receptor was derived from a man between 18 and 35 years old in good health. V usage is TRBV2 and J usage is TRBJ1-5, with unresolved D. Sequenced material: blood. CDR3 sequence: CASSSSPQHQPQHF. The CDR3 DNA reads as TGTGCCAGCAGTAGTTCTCCCCAACATCAGCCCCAGCATTTT.